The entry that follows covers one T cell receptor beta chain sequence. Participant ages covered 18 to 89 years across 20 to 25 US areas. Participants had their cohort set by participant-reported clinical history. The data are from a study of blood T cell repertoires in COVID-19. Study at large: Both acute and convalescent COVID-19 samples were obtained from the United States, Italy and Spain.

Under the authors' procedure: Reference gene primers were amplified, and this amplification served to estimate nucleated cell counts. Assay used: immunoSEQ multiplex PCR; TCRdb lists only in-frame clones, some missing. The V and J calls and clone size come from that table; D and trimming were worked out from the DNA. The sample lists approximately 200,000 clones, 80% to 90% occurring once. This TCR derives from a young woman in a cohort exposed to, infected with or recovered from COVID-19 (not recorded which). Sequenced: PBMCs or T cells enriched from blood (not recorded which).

CDR3 protein: CASRRLTGGELNEQFF. CDR3 in DNA: TGTGCCAGCAGACGACTTACAGGGGGCGAGCTCAATGAGCAGTTCTTC. The V call is TRBV3-1 (or the pseudogene TRBV3-2), the J call TRBJ2-1, with 9 bases matching TRBD1. CDR1 is LGHDT and CDR2 is YNNKEL in the germline V gene (reference sequence). This CDR3 has 16 amino acids. V was clipped by 6 bases and J by 6 bases; unmatched bases: 12.